The entry below describes one TCR beta chain. These data belong to a study of blood T cell repertoires in COVID-19. At the level of the study: Italy, Spain and the United States were the sources of the convalescent and acute COVID-19 samples. From T cells, B-cell-depleted T cells, or PBMCs came the material, which was cDNA or gDNA.

The Seattle patients, enrolled during active infection, were followed longitudinally. TCRdb's copy holds only in-frame clones and misses some; the assay was immunoSEQ multiplex PCR. Of 250,000 to 350,000 clones in the sample, about nine tenths are singletons; the top ten hold less than 3.5%. Germline loops: CDR1 MNHNS, CDR2 SASEGT. With 3 bases clipped from V and 8 bases from J, the junction kept 6 bases outside the gene matches. The CDR3 consists of 14 residues. The chain links TRBV6-1 to TRBJ1-2, with 10 bases matching TRBD1. The TCR was taken from a woman aged 25-40 years with COVID-19, enrolled during active disease. Specimen: peripheral blood. Written as DNA, the CDR3 is TGTGCCAGCAGTGAGGGACAGGGGTATGGCGGCTACACCTTC. It specifies CASSEGQGYGGYTF.